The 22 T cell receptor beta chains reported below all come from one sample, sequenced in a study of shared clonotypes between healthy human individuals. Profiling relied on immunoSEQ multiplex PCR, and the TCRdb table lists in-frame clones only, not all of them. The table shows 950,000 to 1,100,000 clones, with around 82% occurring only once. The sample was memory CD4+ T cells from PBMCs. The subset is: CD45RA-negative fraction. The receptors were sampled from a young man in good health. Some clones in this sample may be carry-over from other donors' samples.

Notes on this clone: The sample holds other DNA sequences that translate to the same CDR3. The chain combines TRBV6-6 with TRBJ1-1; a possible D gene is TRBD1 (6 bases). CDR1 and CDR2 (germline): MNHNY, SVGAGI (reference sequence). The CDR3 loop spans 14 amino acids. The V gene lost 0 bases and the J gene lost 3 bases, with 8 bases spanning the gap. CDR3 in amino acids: CASSYSAGDTEAFF. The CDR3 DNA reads TGTGCCAGCAGTTACTCGGCAGGGGACACTGAAGCTTTCTTT.

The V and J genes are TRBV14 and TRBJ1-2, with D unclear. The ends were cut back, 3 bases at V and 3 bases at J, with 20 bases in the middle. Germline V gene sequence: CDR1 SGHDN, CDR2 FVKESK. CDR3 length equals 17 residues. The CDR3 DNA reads TGTGCCAGCAGCCAGACTGGGTTAGGGCCCGGCTACTATGGCTACACCTTC. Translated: CASSQTGLGPGYYGYTF.

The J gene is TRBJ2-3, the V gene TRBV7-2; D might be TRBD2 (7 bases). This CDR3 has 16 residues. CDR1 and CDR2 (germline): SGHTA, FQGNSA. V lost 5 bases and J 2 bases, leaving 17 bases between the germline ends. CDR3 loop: CASSGGASISTDTQYF. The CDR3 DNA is TGTGCCAGCAGCGGGGGGGCTAGCATTTCCACAGATACGCAGTATTTT.

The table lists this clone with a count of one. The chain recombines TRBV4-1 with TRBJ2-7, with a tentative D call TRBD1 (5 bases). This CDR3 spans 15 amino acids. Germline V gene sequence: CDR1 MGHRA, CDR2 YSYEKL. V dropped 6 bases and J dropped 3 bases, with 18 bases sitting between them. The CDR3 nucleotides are TGCGCCAGCAGGGGTCCGGAGACAGCAAGCTACGAGCAGTACTTC. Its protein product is CASRGPETASYEQYF.

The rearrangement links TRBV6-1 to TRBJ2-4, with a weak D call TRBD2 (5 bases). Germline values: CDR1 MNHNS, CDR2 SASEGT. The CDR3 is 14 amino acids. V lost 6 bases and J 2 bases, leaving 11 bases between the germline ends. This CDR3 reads CASREVSSKNIQYF. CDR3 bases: TGTGCCAGCAGGGAGGTGAGCTCCAAAAACATTCAGTACTTC.

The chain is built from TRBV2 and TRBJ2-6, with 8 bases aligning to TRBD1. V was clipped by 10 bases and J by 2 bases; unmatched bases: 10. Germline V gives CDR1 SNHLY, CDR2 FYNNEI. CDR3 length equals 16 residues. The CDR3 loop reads CATRDRSFAGANVLTF. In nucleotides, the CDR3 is TGTGCCACCAGGGACAGGTCGTTTGCTGGGGCCAACGTCCTGACTTTC.

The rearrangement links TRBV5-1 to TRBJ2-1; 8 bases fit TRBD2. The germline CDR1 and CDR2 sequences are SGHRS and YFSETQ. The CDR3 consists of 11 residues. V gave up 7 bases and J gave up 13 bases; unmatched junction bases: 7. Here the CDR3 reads CASGDAGGQFF. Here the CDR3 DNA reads TGCGCCAGCGGCGACGCGGGAGGACAGTTCTTC.

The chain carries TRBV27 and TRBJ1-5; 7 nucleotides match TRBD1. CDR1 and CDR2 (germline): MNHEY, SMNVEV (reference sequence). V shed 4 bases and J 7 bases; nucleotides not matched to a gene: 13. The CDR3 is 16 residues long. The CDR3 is CASSSYRQGNLQPQHF. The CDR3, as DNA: TGTGCCAGCAGTTCCTACAGACAGGGAAACCTGCAGCCCCAGCATTTT.

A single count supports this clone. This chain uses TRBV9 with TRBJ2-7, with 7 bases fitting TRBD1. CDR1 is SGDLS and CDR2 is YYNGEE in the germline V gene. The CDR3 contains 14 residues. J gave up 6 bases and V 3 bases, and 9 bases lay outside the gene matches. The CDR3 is CASSAPVAGGEQYF. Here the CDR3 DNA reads TGTGCCAGCAGCGCCCCTGTTGCAGGGGGCGAGCAGTACTTC.

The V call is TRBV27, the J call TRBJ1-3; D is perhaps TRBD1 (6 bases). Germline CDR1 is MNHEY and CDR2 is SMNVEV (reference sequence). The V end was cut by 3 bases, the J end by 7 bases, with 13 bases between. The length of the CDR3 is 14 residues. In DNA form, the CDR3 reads TGTGCCAGCAGTTTTGCAGGCACAGGGAACACCATATATTTT. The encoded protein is CASSFAGTGNTIYF.

The CDR3, as DNA: TGTGCCAGCAGTTTTTCCCGGGGCCCTCACTATGGCTACACCTTC. Translating it yields CASSFSRGPHYGYTF. The V gene is TRBV28, the J gene TRBJ1-2; a possible D gene is TRBD1 (5 bases). Germline V lookup: CDR1 MDHEN, CDR2 SYDVKM. Trimming removed 3 bases at V and 3 bases at J, with 14 bases between. The CDR3 spans 15 residues.

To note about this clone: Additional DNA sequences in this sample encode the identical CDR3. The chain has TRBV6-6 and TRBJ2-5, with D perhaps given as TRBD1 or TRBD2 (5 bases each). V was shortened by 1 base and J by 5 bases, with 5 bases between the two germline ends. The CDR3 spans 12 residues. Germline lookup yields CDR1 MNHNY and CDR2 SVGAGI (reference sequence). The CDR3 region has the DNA TGTGCCAGCAGTTACTGGGGGGAGACCCAGTACTTC. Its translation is CASSYWGETQYF.

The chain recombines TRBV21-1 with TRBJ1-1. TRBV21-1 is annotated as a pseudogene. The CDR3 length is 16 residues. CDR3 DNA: TGTGCCAGCTACTCGAAGGACCCCACGGGGAACACTGAAGCTTTCTTT. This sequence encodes CASYSKDPTGNTEAFF.

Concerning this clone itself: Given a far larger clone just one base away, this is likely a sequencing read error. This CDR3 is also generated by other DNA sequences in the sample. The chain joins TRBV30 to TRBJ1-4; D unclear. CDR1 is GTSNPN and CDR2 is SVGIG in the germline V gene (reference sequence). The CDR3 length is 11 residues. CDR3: CAWSLQEKLFF. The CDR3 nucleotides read TGCGCCTGGAGCCTACAGGAAAAACTGTTTTTT.

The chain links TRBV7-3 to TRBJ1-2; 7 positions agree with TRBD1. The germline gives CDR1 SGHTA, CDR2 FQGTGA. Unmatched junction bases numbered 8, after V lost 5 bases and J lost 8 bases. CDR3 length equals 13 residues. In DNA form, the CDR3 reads TGTGCCAGCAGCCCTGGGACAGCCCGCGGCTACACCTTC. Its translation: CASSPGTARGYTF.

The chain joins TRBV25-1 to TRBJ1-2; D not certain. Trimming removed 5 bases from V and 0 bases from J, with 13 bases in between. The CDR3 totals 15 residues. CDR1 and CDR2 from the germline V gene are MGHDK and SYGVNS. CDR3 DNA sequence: TGTGCCAGCAGTACTACGGGAGAACCTAACTATGGCTACACCTTC. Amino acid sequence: CASSTTGEPNYGYTF.

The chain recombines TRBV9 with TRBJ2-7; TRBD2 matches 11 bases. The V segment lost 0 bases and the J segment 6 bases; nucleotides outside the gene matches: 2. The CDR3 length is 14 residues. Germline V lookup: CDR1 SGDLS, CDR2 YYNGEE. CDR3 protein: CASSVGLAGSEQYF. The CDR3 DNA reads TGTGCCAGCAGCGTAGGACTAGCGGGATCCGAGCAGTACTTC. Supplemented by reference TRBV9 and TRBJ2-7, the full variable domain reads DSGVTQTPKHLITATGQRVTLRCSPRSGDLSVYWYQQSLDQGLQFLIQYYNGEERAKGNILERFSAQQFPDLHSELNLSSLELGDSALYFCASSVGLAGSEQYFGPGTRLTVT.

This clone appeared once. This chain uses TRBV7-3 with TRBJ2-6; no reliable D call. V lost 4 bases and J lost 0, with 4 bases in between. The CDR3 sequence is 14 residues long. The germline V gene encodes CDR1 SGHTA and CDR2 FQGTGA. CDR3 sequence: CASSWTSGANVLTF. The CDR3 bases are TGTGCCAGCAGCTGGACCTCTGGGGCCAACGTCCTGACTTTC.

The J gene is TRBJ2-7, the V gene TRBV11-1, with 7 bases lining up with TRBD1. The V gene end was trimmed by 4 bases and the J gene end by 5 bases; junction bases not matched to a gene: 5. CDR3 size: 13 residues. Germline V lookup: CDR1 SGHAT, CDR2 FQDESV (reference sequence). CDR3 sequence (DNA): TGTGCCAGCAGCTCTCCGGGACAGCACGAGCAGTACTTC. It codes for CASSSPGQHEQYF. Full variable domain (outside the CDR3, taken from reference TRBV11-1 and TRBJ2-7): EAEVAQSPRYKITEKSQAVAFWCDPISGHATLYWYRQILGQGPELLVQFQDESVVDDSQLPKDRFSAERLKGVDSTLKIQPAELGDSAMYLCASSSPGQHEQYFGPGTRLTVT.

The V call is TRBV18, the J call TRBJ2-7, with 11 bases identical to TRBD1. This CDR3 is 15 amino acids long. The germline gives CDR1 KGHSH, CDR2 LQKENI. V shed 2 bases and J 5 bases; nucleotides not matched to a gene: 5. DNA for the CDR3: TGTGCCAGCTCACCAGGGACAGGGGGGGCCAACGAGCAGTACTTC. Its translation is CASSPGTGGANEQYF.

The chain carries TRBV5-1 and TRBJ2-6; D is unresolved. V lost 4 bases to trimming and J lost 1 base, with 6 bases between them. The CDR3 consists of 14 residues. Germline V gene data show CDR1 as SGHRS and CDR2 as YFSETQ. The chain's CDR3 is CASSDPSGANVLTF. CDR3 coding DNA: TGCGCCAGCAGCGATCCGTCTGGGGCCAACGTCCTGACTTTC.

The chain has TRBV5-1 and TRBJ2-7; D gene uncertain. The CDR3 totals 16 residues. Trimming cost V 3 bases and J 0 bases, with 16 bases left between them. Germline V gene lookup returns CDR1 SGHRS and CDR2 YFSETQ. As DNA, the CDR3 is TGCGCCAGCAGCTCCGCTCCTGCCGACTTCTCCTACGAGCAGTACTTC. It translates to CASSSAPADFSYEQYF.